This T cell receptor beta chain was recovered during a study of vaccination and CD4 T cells after COVID-19. Study context: The convalescents, six males and four females, included two who were Hispanic.

This sample's treatment: 10-day PBMC culture with coronavirus spike peptide pools or control peptides (ViraFEST assay). Via ViraFEST, peptide pools expanded antigen-specific T cells before TCR sequencing. The study sequenced cultured CD4+ T cell DNA using the Oncomine TCR Beta short-read assay. Investigators obtained genomic DNA by extraction from cultured CD4+ T cells. From the PCR reads, TCRdb called clonotypes with MiXCR, one entry per CDR3 protein. The sample gives 8,400 or so distinct CDR3 sequences, 64% of which show up once; almost 35% is in the top ten. Concerning this clonotype itself: The antigen is undetermined.

The V end lost 2 bases, the J end lost 7 bases, and 12 bases lay between the germline ends. This CDR3 has 14 residues. Germline values: CDR1 WSHSY, CDR2 SAAADI. The clonotype was recovered from a human donor who had recovered from COVID-19. The sequenced sample consisted of CD4+ T cells from blood, cultured in vitro. The chain recombines TRBV10-2 with TRBJ1-5; D may be TRBD1 (5 bases). The CDR3 DNA is TGCGCCAGCAGTGAGGGATACTCAGGGCAGCCCCAGCATTTT. It codes for CASSEGYSGQPQHF.